This paragraph covers one T cell receptor (beta chain) sequence. The target antigen is unknown. These data are taken from a study of CD8 T cells in ankylosing spondylitis. TCRdb analysed the 5' RACE reads with MiXCR anew, one entry per CDR3 protein. The top ten clones hold less than 15% of a sample with approximately 300,000 distinct CDR3 sequences, 8% of them seen once. In germline, CDR1 is SGHRS, CDR2 YFSETQ. Trimming took off 2 bases at V and 1 base at J, with 11 bases between the two ends. The CDR3 has 15 residues. Study-wide points: Apparently characteristic of ankylosing spondylitis blood was a TCR beta motif (roughly eight highly homologous variants).

This receptor was obtained from a male donor with ankylosing spondylitis. The specimen sequenced was blood, either unsorted or a sorted T cell fraction (not recorded which). The rearrangement joins TRBV5-1 to TRBJ2-3; D is unclear. The CDR3 DNA reads TGCGCCAGCAGCTTTCTTGTGGACCGCACAGATACGCAGTATTTT. Translation: CASSFLVDRTDTQYF.